This TCR beta chain was profiled in a study of blood T cell repertoires in COVID-19. On the study more broadly: Samples representing acute and convalescent COVID-19 were sourced from the United States, Italy and Spain. From T cells, B-cell-depleted T cells, or PBMCs came the material, which was cDNA or gDNA.

Germline CDR1 reads SGHNT; CDR2 reads YENEEA. Trimming took 5 bases from V and 0 from J, leaving 16 bases between them. This CDR3 has 17 residues. As handled by the study authors: Quantification of nucleated cells was approximated via reference gene primer amplification. The assay was immunoSEQ multiplex PCR, and TCRdb's table has in-frame clones only and misses some. V and J calls and clone size are those listed in that table; D and trimming were worked out from the DNA. The data show roughly 240,000 clones, around 86% seen once. Material for sequencing was peripheral blood. J is TRBJ2-2 and V is TRBV11-3; D might be TRBD2 (5 bases). This TCR derives from a man between 18 and 29 years old with active or convalescent COVID-19. The CDR3 reads CASSPMSGYANTGELFF. DNA for the CDR3: TGTGCCAGCAGCCCCATGAGCGGTTACGCGAACACCGGGGAGCTGTTTTTT.